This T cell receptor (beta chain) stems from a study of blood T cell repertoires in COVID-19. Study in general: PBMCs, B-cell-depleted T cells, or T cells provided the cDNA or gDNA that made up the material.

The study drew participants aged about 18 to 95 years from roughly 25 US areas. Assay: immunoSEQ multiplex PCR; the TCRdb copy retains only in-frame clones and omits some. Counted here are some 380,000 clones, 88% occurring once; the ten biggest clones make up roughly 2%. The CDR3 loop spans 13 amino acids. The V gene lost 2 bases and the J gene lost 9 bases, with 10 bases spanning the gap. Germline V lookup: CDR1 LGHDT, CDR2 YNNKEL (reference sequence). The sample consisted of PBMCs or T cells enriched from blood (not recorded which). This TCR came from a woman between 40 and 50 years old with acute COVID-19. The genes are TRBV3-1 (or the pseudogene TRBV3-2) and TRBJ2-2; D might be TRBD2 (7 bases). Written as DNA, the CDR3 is TGTGCCAGCAGCCAATCGGGGGGCAGGGAGCTGTTTTTT. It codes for CASSQSGGRELFF.